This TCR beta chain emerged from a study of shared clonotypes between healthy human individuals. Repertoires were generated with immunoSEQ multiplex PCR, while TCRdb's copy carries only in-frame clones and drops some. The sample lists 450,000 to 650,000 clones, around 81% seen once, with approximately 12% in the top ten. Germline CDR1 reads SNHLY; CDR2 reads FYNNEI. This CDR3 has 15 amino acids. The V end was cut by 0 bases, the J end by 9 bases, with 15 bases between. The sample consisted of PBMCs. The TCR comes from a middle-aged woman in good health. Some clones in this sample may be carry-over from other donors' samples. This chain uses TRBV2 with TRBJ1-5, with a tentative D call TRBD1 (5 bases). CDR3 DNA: TGTGCCAGCAGTGAAGCGCGGGGCGCGGGGCTGCCCCAGCATTTT. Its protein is CASSEARGAGLPQHF.